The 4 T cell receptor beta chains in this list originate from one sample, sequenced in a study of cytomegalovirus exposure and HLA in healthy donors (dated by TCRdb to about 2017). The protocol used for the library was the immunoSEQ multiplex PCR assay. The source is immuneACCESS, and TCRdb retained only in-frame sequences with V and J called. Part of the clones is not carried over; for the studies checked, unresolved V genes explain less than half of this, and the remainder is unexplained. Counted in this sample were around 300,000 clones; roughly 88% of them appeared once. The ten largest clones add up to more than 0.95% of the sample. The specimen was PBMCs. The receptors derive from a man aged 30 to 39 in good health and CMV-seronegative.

The CDR3 protein is CASSLYAVRDRGDQPQHF. CDR3 DNA: TGTGCCAGCAGCTTATACGCCGTGCGGGACAGGGGGGATCAGCCCCAGCATTTT. The chain combines TRBV7-2 with TRBJ1-5, with TRBD1 matching 11 bases. Trimming took 2 bases from V and 5 from J; bases not matched to a gene: 11. CDR3 length: 18 amino acids. Germline-derived CDR1 and CDR2 are SGHTA and FQGNSA.

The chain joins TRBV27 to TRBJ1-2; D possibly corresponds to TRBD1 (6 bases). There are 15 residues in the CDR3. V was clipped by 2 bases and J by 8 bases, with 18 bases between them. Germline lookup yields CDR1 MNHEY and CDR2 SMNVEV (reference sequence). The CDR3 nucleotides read TGTGCCAGCAGTTTAATGTGGAACAGGGAAAGCGGCTACACCTTC. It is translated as CASSLMWNRESGYTF.

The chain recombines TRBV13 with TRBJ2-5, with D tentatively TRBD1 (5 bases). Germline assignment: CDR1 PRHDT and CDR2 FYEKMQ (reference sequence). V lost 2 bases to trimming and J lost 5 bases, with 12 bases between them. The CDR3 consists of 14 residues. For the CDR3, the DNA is TGTGCCAGCAGCTTATTGGACACAGAGGAGACCCAGTACTTC. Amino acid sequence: CASSLLDTEETQYF.

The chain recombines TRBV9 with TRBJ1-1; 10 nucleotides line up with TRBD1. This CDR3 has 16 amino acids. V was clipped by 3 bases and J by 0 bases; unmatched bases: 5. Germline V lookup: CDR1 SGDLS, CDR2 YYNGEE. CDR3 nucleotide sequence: TGTGCCAGCAGCGCCGGACAGGGGGTCATGAACACTGAAGCTTTCTTT. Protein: CASSAGQGVMNTEAFF.